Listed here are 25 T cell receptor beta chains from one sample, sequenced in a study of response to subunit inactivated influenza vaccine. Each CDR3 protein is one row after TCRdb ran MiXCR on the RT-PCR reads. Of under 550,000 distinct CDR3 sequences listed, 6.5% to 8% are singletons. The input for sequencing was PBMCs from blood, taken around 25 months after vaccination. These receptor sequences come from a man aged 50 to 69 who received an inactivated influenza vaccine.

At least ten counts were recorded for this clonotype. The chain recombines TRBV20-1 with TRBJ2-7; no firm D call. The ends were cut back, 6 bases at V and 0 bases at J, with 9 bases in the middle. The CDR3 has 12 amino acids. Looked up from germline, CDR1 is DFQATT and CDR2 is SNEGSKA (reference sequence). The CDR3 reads CSAIRSSYEQYF. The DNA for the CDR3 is TGCAGTGCCATCAGGAGCTCCTACGAGCAGTACTTC.

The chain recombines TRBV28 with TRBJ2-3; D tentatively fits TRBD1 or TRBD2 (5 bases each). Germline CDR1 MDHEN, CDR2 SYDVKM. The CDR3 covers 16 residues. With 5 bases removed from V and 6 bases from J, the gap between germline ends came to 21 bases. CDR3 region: CASSRAGTPFVDTQYF. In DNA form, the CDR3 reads TGTGCCAGCAGTCGGGCCGGGACGCCCTTTGTGGATACGCAGTATTTT.

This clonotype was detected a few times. DNA for the CDR3: TGTGCCAGCAGACGACAGGGGGGAATTGAGTCTAACTATGGCTACACCTTC. This sequence encodes CASRRQGGIESNYGYTF. The V gene is TRBV27, the J gene TRBJ1-2, with TRBD1 matching 9 bases. The germline gives CDR1 MNHEY, CDR2 SMNVEV (reference sequence). V lost 6 bases and J lost 0; bases outside the gene matches: 11. This CDR3 is built from 17 residues.

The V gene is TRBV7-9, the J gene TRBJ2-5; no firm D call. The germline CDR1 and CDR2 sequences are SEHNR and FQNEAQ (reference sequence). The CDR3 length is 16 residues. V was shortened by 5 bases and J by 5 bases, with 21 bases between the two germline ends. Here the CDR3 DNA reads TGTGCCAGCAGCAACTCAGACCCGATAATGGAGGAGACCCAGTACTTC. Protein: CASSNSDPIMEETQYF.

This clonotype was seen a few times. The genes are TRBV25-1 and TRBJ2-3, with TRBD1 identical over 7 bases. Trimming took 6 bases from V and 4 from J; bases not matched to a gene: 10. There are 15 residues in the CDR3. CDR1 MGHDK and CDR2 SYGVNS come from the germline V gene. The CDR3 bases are TGTGCCAGCAGAAACGACAGGGAGTACGCAGATACGCAGTATTTT. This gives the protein CASRNDREYADTQYF.

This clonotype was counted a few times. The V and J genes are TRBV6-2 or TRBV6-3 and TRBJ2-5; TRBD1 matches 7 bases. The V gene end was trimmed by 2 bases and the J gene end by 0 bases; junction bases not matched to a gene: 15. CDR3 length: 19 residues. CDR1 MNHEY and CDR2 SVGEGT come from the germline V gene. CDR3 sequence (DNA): TGTGCCAGCAGTTACCCCGGACAGGTTCTGGAATGGTACCAAGAGACCCAGTACTTC. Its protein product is CASSYPGQVLEWYQETQYF.

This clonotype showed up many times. CDR3 in DNA: TGTGCCAGCAGTGTCCGATCCTACAATGAGCAGTTCTTC. As protein: CASSVRSYNEQFF. V usage is TRBV2 and J usage is TRBJ2-1; D is unclear. The V end was cut by 4 bases, the J end by 1 base, with 5 bases between. CDR1 and CDR2 from the germline V gene are SNHLY and FYNNEI. There are 13 residues in the CDR3.

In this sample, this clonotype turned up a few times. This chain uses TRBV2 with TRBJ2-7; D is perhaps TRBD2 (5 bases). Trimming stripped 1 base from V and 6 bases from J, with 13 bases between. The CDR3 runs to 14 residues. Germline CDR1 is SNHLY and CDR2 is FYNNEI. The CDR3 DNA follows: TGTGCCAGCAGTGAAGGGGCGGGTCTGGGCGAGCAGTACTTC. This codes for CASSEGAGLGEQYF.

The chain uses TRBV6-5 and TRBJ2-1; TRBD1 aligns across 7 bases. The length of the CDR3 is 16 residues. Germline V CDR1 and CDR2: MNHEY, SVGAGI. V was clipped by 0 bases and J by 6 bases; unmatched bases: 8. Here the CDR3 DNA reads TGTGCCAGCAGTTACTCATCCGGGACAGTCCCCAATGAGCAGTTCTTC. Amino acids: CASSYSSGTVPNEQFF.

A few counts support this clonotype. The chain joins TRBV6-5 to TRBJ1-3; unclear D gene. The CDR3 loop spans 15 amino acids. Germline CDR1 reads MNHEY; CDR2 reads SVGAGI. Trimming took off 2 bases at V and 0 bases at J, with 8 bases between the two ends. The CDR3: CASSYRQSSGNTIYF. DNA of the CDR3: TGTGCCAGCAGTTACCGGCAGAGCTCTGGAAACACCATATATTTT.

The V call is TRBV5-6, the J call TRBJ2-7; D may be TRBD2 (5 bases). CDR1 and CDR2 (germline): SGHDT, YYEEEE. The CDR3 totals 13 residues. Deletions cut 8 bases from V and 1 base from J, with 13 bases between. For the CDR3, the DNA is TGTGCCAGGAGCCCCGGGGTGTCCTACGAGCAGTACTTC. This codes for CARSPGVSYEQYF.

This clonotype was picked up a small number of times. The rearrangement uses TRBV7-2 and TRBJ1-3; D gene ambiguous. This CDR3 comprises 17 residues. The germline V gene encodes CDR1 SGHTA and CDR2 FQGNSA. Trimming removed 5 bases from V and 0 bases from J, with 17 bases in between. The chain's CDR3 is CASSREPMLGSGNTIYF. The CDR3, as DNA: TGTGCCAGCAGCCGAGAGCCGATGCTTGGCTCTGGAAACACCATATATTTT.

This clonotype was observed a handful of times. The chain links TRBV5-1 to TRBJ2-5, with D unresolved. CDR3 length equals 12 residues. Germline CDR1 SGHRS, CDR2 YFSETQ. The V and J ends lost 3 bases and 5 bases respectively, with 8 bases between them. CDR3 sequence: CASSYNGETQYF. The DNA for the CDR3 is TGCGCCAGCAGCTACAATGGGGAGACCCAGTACTTC.

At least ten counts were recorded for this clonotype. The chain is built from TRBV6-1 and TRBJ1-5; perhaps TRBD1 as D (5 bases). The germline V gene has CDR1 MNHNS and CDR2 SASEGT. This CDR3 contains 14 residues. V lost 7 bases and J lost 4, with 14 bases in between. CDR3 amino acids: CASNSQGWNQPQHF. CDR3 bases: TGTGCCAGCAACTCGCAGGGTTGGAATCAGCCCCAGCATTTT.

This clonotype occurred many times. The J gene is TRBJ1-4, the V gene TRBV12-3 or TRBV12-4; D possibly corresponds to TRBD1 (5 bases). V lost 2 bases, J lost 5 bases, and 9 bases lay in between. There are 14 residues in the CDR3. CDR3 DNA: TGTGCCAGCAGTTTACGGGGCGGGAATGAAAAACTGTTTTTT. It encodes CASSLRGGNEKLFF.

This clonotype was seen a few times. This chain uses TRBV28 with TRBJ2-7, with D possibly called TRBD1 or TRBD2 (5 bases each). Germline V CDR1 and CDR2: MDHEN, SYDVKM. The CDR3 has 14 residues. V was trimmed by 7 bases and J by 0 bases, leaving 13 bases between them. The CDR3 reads CASIEAGSSYEQYF. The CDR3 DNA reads TGTGCCAGCATAGAAGCAGGGAGCTCCTACGAGCAGTACTTC. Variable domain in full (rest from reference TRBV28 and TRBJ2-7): DVKVTQSSRYLVKRTGEKVFLECVQDMDHENMFWYRQDPGLGLRLIYFSYDVKMKEKGDIPEGYSVSREKKERFSLILESASTNQTSMYLCASIEAGSSYEQYFGPGTRLTVT.

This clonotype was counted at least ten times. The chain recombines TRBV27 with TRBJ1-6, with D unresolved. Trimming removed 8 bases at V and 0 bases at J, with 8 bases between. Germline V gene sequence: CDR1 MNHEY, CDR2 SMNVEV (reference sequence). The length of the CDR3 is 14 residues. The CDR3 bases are TGTGCCAGCTCCGGAAGCTCCTATAATTCACCCCTCCACTTT. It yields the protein CASSGSSYNSPLHF.

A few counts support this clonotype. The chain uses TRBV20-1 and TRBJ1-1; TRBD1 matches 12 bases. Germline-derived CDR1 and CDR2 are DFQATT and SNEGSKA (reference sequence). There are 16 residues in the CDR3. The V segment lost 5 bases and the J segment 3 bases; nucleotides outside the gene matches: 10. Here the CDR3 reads CSAGRDRGLVDTEAFF. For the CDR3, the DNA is TGCAGTGCTGGCCGGGACAGGGGGCTTGTGGACACTGAAGCTTTCTTT.

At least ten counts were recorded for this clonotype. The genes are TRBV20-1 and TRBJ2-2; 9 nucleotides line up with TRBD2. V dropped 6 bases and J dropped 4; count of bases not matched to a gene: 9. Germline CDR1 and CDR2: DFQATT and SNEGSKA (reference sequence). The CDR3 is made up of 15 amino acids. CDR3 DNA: TGCAGTGCCGGACCCGCGGGAGGGGTCACCGGGGAGCTGTTTTTT. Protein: CSAGPAGGVTGELFF.

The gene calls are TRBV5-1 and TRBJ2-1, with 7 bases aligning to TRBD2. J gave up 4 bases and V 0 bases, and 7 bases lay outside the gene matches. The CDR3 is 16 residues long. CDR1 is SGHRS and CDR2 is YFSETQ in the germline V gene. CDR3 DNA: TGCGCCAGCAGCTTGGACCCGGGGGGTCTTTACAATGAGCAGTTCTTC. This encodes CASSLDPGGLYNEQFF.

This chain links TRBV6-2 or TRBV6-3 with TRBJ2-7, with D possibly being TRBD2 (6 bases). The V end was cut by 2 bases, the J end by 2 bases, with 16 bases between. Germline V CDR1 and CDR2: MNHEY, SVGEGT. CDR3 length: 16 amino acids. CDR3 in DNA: TGTGCCAGCAGTTACAACATTGGGGACTCCACCTACGAGCAGTACTTC. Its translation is CASSYNIGDSTYEQYF.

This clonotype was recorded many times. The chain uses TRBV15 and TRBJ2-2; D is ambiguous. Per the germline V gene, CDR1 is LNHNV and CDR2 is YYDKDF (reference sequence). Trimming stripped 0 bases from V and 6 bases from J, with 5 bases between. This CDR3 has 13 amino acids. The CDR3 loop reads CATSRDVAGELFF. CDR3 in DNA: TGTGCCACCAGCAGAGACGTAGCCGGGGAGCTGTTTTTT.

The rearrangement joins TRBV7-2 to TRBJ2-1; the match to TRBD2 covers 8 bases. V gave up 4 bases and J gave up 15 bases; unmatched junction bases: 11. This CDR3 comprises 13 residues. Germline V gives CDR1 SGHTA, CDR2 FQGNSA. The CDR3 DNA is TGTGCCAGCAGCTCGCCCGGGACTAGATTTCTGTTCTTC. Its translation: CASSSPGTRFLFF.

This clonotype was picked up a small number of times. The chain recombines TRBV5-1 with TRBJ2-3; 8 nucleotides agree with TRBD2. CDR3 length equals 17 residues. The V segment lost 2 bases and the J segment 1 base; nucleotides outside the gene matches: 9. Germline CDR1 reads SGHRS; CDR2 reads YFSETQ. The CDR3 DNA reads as TGCGCCAGCAGCTTCACTAGCGGAACGCCTGGCACAGATACGCAGTATTTT. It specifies CASSFTSGTPGTDTQYF. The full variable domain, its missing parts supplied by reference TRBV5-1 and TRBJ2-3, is KAGVTQTPRYLIKTRGQQVTLSCSPISGHRSVSWYQQTPGQGLQFLFEYFSETQRNKGNFPGRFSGRQFSNSRSEMNVSTLELGDSALYLCASSFTSGTPGTDTQYFGPGTRLTVL.

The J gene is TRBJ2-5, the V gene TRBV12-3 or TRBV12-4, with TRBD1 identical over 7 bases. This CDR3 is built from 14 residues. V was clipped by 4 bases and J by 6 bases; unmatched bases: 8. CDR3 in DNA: TGTGCCAGCAGTTCATTCGACAGGGAACAGACCCAGTACTTC. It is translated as CASSSFDREQTQYF.